Listed below are T cell receptor beta chains from one sample, sequenced in a study of cytomegalovirus exposure and HLA in healthy donors. Here immunoSEQ multiplex PCR was the method, and the copy in TCRdb shows in-frame clones only, minus some. The sample yields some 89,000 clones, around 70% seen once. Sequences were obtained from PBMCs. All receptors derive from a man aged 55-75 years in good health and CMV-seronegative. The CDR3 runs from the conserved cysteine through the conserved F or W. D genes are given only for firm matches. A clone size is listed for some rows: how often the clone was seen (once, few, many), or a class if it is expanded.

J gene,clone size,V gene,D gene,CDR3 DNA,CDR3 protein
TRBJ1-2,-,TRBV29-1,-,TGCAGCGCCGTCTATGGTGACTATGGCTACACCTTC,CSAVYGDYGYTF
TRBJ2-7,-,TRBV19,-,TGTGCCAGTAGTATCGGGGTAGGCTCCTACGAGCAGTACTTC,CASSIGVGSYEQYF
TRBJ1-5,few,TRBV19,-,TGTGCCAGTAGTGGACAGAGCAATCAGCCCCAGCATTTT,CASSGQSNQPQHF
TRBJ1-5,-,TRBV10-1,TRBD1,TGCGCCAGCAGTGACCCGACAGGGAGGAGCAATCGGCCCCAGCATTTT,CASSDPTGRSNRPQHF
TRBJ1-5,-,TRBV2,-,TGTGCCAGCAGTGGGGAGGGCCTTCCCCAGCATTTT,CASSGEGLPQHF
TRBJ1-1,-,TRBV5-1,-,TGCGCCAGCAGCTTGGATAAGGGGTCGGCTGAAGCTTTCTTT,CASSLDKGSAEAFF
TRBJ2-1,-,TRBV29-1,-,TGCAGCGCCAAAGGGGTGAAAGGCGGCAATGAGCAGTTCTTC,CSAKGVKGGNEQFF
TRBJ2-5,once,TRBV4-2,TRBD2,TGTGCCAGCAGCCAATCCACTAGCGGGGAAGAGACCCAGTACTTC,CASSQSTSGEETQYF
TRBJ1-1,few,TRBV7-9,TRBD1,TGTGCCAGCAGCTTATCCTGGACAGGGGGCACTGAAGCTTTCTTT,CASSLSWTGGTEAFF
TRBJ1-1,-,TRBV29-1,TRBD1,TGCAGCGTTGCGGGACAGGCGAACACTGAAGCTTTCTTT,CSVAGQANTEAFF
TRBJ2-3,few,TRBV19,-,TGTGCCAGTAGTATCTCTGGAGGGCGTGGGGATACGCAGTATTTT,CASSISGGRGDTQYF
TRBJ2-5,few,TRBV7-9,-,TGTGCCAGCAGCTTACAGCAGGGGCGGCAAGAGACCCAGTACTTC,CASSLQQGRQETQYF
TRBJ2-2,-,TRBV4-1,TRBD2,TGCGCCAGCAGCCGGGGGGGGGAGACCTTCACCGGGGAGCTGTTTTTT,CASSRGGETFTGELFF
TRBJ1-5,few,TRBV28,-,TGTGCCAGCAGTTTAAGCCCTAGAGGCGCGCCCCAGCATTTT,CASSLSPRGAPQHF
TRBJ2-1,-,TRBV6-1,TRBD2,TGTGCCAGCAGTGAACGCTACCCTACGACTAGCGGGAGGAACAATGAGCAGTTCTTC,CASSERYPTTSGRNNEQFF
TRBJ2-3,few,TRBV25-1,-,TGTGCCAGCAGTGAATTGGGGGGACTCACAGATACGCAGTATTTT,CASSELGGLTDTQYF
TRBJ1-4,few,TRBV4-2,TRBD1,TGTGCCAGCAGCCAAGAGACAGGGGGGGATGAAAAACTGTTTTTT,CASSQETGGDEKLFF
TRBJ2-7,-,TRBV5-1,TRBD2,TGCGCCAGCAGCGCTGGACTAGCGGGGGACTCCTACGAGCAGTACTTC,CASSAGLAGDSYEQYF
TRBJ1-1,-,TRBV6-5,-,TGTGCCAGCAGTGGAAGAGGCGCTAATACTGAAGCTTTCTTT,CASSGRGANTEAFF